This entry is about one T cell receptor beta chain. This sample was included in a study of T cell responses to AZD1222 COVID-19 vaccine. Recipients boosted at about 4 weeks or about 12 weeks are pooled. The V and J ends lost 4 bases and 5 bases respectively, with 20 bases between them. The germline V gene has CDR1 LGHNA and CDR2 YNFKEQ. This CDR3 has 17 amino acids. Clones were read by immunoSEQ multiplex PCR, and TCRdb kept only the in-frame ones, dropping some. Among 110,000 or so clones listed, approximately 90% were seen once. This clonotype was obtained from an adult who received the AZD1222 COVID-19 vaccine. The chain carries TRBV4-2 and TRBJ1-4, with D possibly TRBD1 on 6 matching bases. Source: peripheral blood, taken 28 days after the second AZD1222 dose. Here the CDR3 DNA reads TGTGCCAGCAGCCTCAATGGGGGGGCCGGGGCGAATGAAAAACTGTTTTTT. It is translated as CASSLNGGAGANEKLFF.